This T cell receptor (beta chain) was identified during a study of T cells in Graves' hyperthyroidism and ophthalmopathy. Study-level results: Most thyroid clonotypes with frequency above 0.001 were detected in blood. Ophthalmopathy cases were set apart from stable hyperthyroidism by a 13 V-J model.

Ophthalmopathy patients had Clinical Activity Score at least 3, NOSPECS grade at least 4, duration under 3 months. Uncontrolled infection, other autoimmune disease, pregnancy and lactation each barred patients from inclusion. This clonotype was recorded only once. What it binds is not known. Researchers amplified the TCR beta CDR3 regions from RNA transcripts. Carried out on the TCR CDR3, a first-round RT-PCR used the HTBI primer set. TCRdb reprocessed the multiplex PCR reads with MiXCR, giving one entry per CDR3 protein. The sample records a few hundred thousand distinct CDR3 sequences, over 15% being singletons. Trimming removed 4 bases at V and 5 bases at J, with 17 bases between. There are 15 residues in the CDR3. Looked up from germline, CDR1 is MGHRA and CDR2 is YSYEKL.

The sequenced sample was blood. This rearrangement joins TRBV4-1 to TRBJ1-1; perhaps TRBD1 as D (5 bases). The receptor comes from a middle-aged woman with Graves' ophthalmopathy. The CDR3 DNA is TGCGCCAGCAGCCCAGTCATTGTGCGGGGGACTGAAGCTTTCTTT. Translated, it gives CASSPVIVRGTEAFF.